This TCR beta chain was observed in a study of CD8 T cells in Susac syndrome. CDR3 length: 13 amino acids. Trimming pared 3 bases from V and 0 bases from J, leaving 8 bases between. Germline CDR1 and CDR2: DFQATT and SNEGSKA (reference sequence). The RNA, about 0.5 to 1 ug, was put through reverse transcription using random hexamers. MiXCR, applied by TCRdb to the immunoSEQ multiplex PCR reads, yields one record per CDR3 protein. The data contain some 120,000 distinct CDR3 sequences, approximately 93% of them singletons. This receptor was obtained from a human donor with multiple sclerosis. The gene calls are TRBV20-1 and TRBJ1-1; no definite D call. Sample: CD8+ T cells from PBMCs. The chain's CDR3 is CSASPVMNTEAFF. CDR3 nucleotide sequence: TGCAGTGCTAGCCCAGTCATGAACACTGAAGCTTTCTTT.